The 7 T cell receptor beta chains presented below share a single source sample, sequenced in a study of T cell responses to AZD1222 COVID-19 vaccine. Sequencing was performed with immunoSEQ multiplex PCR; in TCRdb, only in-frame clones are kept and a portion is missing. The sample lists 150,000 to 200,000 clones, 85% to 95% occurring once. The sample here was peripheral blood, taken on day 0 of AZD1222 vaccination. All receptors derive from an adult in good health.

The chain uses TRBV7-9 and TRBJ2-3; D is unresolved. Trimming left V 2 bases short and J 3 bases short, with 12 bases between. The germline V gene encodes CDR1 SEHNR and CDR2 FQNEAQ (reference sequence). There are 15 residues in the CDR3. Here the CDR3 reads CASSLMDGPTDTQYF. Here the CDR3 DNA reads TGTGCCAGCAGCTTAATGGACGGACCGACAGATACGCAGTATTTT.

The genes are TRBV15 and TRBJ2-3, with D possibly called TRBD1 or TRBD2 (6 bases each). Germline V gives CDR1 LNHNV, CDR2 YYDKDF (reference sequence). Trimming shortened V by 5 bases and J by 1 base, and 10 bases separated the two germline ends. The CDR3 runs to 14 residues. In DNA form, the CDR3 reads TGTGCCACCAGCGGGGGGCCTGGCACAGATACGCAGTATTTT. Amino acids: CATSGGPGTDTQYF.

This chain's CDR3 is CATLQGGYNEQFF. The CDR3 DNA reads TGTGCCACCCTACAGGGGGGTTACAATGAGCAGTTCTTC. This chain joins TRBV21-1 and TRBJ2-1; the D call of TRBD1 is as the table states it, not checked on the DNA. TRBV21-1 is a pseudogene locus. The CDR3 spans 13 residues.

The chain links TRBV11-2 to TRBJ2-1, with TRBD2 as a possible D gene (5 bases). The CDR3 loop spans 15 amino acids. The V and J ends lost 4 bases and 2 bases respectively, with 12 bases between them. The germline V gene has CDR1 SGHAT and CDR2 FQNNGV. CDR3 DNA: TGTGCCAGCAGCTCCCTTCCGAGGGCCTACAATGAGCAGTTCTTC. Its translation is CASSSLPRAYNEQFF.

The rearrangement links TRBV7-9 to TRBJ1-5; D is uncertain. The CDR3 is 12 amino acids. The germline CDR1 and CDR2 sequences are SEHNR and FQNEAQ (reference sequence). The ends were cut back, 0 bases at V and 6 bases at J, with 3 bases in the middle. CDR3 region: CASSLAPQPQHF. CDR3 nucleotide sequence: TGTGCCAGCAGCTTAGCGCCTCAGCCCCAGCATTTT.

The chain has TRBV5-6 and TRBJ1-4, with 8 bases that match TRBD1. V trimming: 0 bases; J trimming: 3 bases; junction bases outside the gene matches: 4. CDR3 length: 16 residues. Germline CDR1 is SGHDT and CDR2 is YYEEEE. The CDR3 DNA sequence: TGTGCCAGCAGCTTGGAAGGACAGGGCCCTAATGAAAAACTGTTTTTT. Protein: CASSLEGQGPNEKLFF.

This clone showed up just once. The genes are TRBV4-1 and TRBJ2-7, with D perhaps matching TRBD1 or TRBD2 (7 bases each). The length of the CDR3 is 15 residues. The germline V gene encodes CDR1 MGHRA and CDR2 YSYEKL. V dropped 1 base and J dropped 1 base, with 11 bases sitting between them. The CDR3 sequence: CASSQGGGQSYEQYF. The CDR3 nucleotides are TGCGCCAGCAGCCAAGGGGGGGGACAGTCCTACGAGCAGTACTTC.